This T cell receptor (beta chain) was sequenced in a study of T cell responses to AZD1222 COVID-19 vaccine (TCRdb year 2021). For the study in its entirety: AZD1222 recipients given second doses at about 4 weeks or at about 12 weeks were pooled, since spike-specific TCR depth and breadth were not found to differ between the two schedules. TCR sequencing was performed for 230 to 250 trial participants, of whom roughly 200 were given two doses of AZD1222 and 26 were given two doses of MenACWY control vaccine. Enrollment into the trials was organized by age into subgroups of 18-55, 56-69 and 70-plus years, and those subgroups contained roughly 140, 27 and 60 TCR-sequenced participants, respectively.

The CDR3 regions of human TCRbeta chains were analyzed by immunosequencing. Regarding the original processing steps: Repertoire TCRs were matched against a reference library of SARS-CoV-2-specific TCRs generated with the MIRA antigen-specificity platform. Breadth was defined as the fraction of unique TCRs that were SARS-CoV-2-associated. Depth was defined as the fraction of total T cells that were SARS-CoV-2-associated. Each spike-specific TCR was assigned to its reactive spike region and to a CD4 or CD8 class using the MIRA data. Log10-transformed breadth and depth values were compared by one-way ANOVA with Sidak's multiple comparisons tests. What TCRdb holds here is the immuneACCESS table cut down to in-frame rearrangements. Part of the clones is not present; checked against another copy, under half of the missing clones reflect an unresolved V gene, and the others are unexplained. That table furnishes V, J and clone size, whereas the DNA furnished D and trimming. In all, the sample holds approximately 260,000 clones, and 85% to 95% of those were seen once. Around 0.57% of the sample lies in the top ten.

Explained via the paper, the time point label denotes: baseline before first vaccination. Samples from vaccinated people were obtained from the UK trials COV001 and COV002, which included a single-blind randomized controlled phase 2/3 trial of AZD1222 (ChAdOx1 nCoV-19) in healthy adults. For TCRbeta chain sequencing, PBMC samples were collected from trial participants at day 0 and at day 28 after the second dose. Points on this clone: The antigen it binds to is not known. No base quality values were provided; no much bigger clone lies one nucleotide off.

CDR1 and CDR2 are read off the germline V gene (reference sequence) as LNHDA and SQIVND. Taken from cysteine to phenylalanine, the CDR3 has 12 residues. Solely the CDR3 DNA is kept, with 36 bases framed from the first base. V gives up 5 bases and J gives up 2 bases, and the segment between their germline ends measures 6 bases. Findings and caveats that apply to the study as a whole: Participants were mostly white British and included more females than males, and it was suggested by the authors that clonal diversity may have been underestimated. The 56-69-year group was small, and its depth increase did not reach significance, likely because of low power. Because no samples from the day 14 peak response were available, repertoires could be characterized only after the peak T cell response. The whole spike protein was spanned by vaccine-associated CD4 TCRs, and dominant responses were seen in regions 160-218 and 743-854. Epitopes outside the regions mutated in the B.1.351 and B.1.1.7 variants were reportedly recognized by nearly half of the unique spike-specific TCRs. Spike-specific TCR breadth and depth rose significantly after two AZD1222 doses compared with day 0 and with MenACWY recipients. Only a handful of AZD1222 recipients were SARS-CoV-2 seropositive at baseline, limiting conclusions about previously exposed vaccinees.

The V and J segments used are TRBV19 and TRBJ1-2; a confident D gene designation cannot be given. The sequences come from peripheral blood, collected on day 0 of AZD1222 vaccination. This receptor was obtained from an adult in good health. The nucleotides read TGTGCCAGTAGTGACGGGAACTATGGCTACACCTTC. This encodes CASSDGNYGYTF.